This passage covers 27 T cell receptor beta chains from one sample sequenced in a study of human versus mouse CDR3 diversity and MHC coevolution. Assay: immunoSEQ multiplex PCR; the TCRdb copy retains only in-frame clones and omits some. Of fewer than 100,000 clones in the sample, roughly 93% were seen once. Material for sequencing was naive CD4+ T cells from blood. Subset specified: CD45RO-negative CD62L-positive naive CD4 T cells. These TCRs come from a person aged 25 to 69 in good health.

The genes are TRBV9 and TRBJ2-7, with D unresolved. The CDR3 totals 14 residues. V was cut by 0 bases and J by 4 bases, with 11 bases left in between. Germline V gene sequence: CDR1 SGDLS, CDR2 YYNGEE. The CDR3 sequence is CASSVEGFGYEQYF. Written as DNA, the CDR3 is TGTGCCAGCAGCGTAGAAGGCTTCGGGTACGAGCAGTACTTC. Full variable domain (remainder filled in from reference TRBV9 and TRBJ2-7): DSGVTQTPKHLITATGQRVTLRCSPRSGDLSVYWYQQSLDQGLQFLIQYYNGEERAKGNILERFSAQQFPDLHSELNLSSLELGDSALYFCASSVEGFGYEQYFGPGTRLTVT.

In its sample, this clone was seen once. The CDR3, as DNA: TGTGCCAGCAGCTCCACTAGCGGGTCTAACACCGGGGAGCTGTTTTTT. Its translation: CASSSTSGSNTGELFF. The V gene is TRBV11-2, the J gene TRBJ2-2, with 9 bases identical to TRBD2. CDR1 is SGHAT and CDR2 is FQNNGV in the germline V gene. CDR3 length: 16 amino acids. V dropped 4 bases and J dropped 2; count of bases not matched to a gene: 5.

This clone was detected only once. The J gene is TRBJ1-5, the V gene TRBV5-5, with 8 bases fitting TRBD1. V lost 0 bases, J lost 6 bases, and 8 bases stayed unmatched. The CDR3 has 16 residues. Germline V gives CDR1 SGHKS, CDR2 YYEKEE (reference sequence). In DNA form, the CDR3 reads TGTGCCAGCAGCTTGGGACACCGGACAGGGAGTCAGCCCCAGCATTTT. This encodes CASSLGHRTGSQPQHF.

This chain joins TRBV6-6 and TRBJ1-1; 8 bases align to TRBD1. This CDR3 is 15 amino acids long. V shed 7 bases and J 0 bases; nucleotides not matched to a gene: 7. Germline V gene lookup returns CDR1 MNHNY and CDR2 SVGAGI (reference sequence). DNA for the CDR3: TGTGCCAGCACCGGCAGACAGGGGTTGAACACTGAAGCTTTCTTT. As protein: CASTGRQGLNTEAFF.

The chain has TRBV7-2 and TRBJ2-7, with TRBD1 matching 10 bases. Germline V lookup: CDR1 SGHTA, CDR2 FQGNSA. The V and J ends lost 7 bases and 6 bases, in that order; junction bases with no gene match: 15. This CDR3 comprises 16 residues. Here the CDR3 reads CASNHPSGTGVSEQYF. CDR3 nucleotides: TGTGCCAGCAACCACCCTTCCGGGACAGGGGTATCCGAGCAGTACTTC.

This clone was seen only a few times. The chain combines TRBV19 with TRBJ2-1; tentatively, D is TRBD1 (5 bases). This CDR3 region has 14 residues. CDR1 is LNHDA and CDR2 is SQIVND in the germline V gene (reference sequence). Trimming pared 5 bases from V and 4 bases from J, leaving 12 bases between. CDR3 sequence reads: CASSEDIPYNEQFF. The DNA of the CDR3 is TGTGCCAGTAGTGAGGACATTCCTTACAATGAGCAGTTCTTC.

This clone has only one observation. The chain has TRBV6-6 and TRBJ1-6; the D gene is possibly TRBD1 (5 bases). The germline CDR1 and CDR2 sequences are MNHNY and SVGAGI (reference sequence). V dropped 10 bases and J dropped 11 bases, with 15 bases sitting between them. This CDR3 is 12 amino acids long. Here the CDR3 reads CAIHDSLTPLHF. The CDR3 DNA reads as TGTGCCATTCACGACAGCTTGACACCCCTCCACTTT.

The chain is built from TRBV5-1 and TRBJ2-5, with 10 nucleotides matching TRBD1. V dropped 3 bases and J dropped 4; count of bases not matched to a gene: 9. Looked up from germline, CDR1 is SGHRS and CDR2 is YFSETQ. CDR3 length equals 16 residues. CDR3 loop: CASSSLGTGVGETQYF. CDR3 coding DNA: TGCGCCAGCAGCTCCCTCGGGACAGGGGTGGGAGAGACCCAGTACTTC.

In DNA, the CDR3 is TGTGCCAGCAGCTTAGCGCCAGACTACGAGCAGTACTTC. This encodes CASSLAPDYEQYF. The J gene is TRBJ2-5, the V gene TRBV7-7; D gene uncertain. The J call may be wrong; the DNA end is better matched by TRBJ2-7. The CDR3 is 13 amino acids. The V gene's germline CDR1 is SSHAT and CDR2 FNYEAQ (reference sequence).

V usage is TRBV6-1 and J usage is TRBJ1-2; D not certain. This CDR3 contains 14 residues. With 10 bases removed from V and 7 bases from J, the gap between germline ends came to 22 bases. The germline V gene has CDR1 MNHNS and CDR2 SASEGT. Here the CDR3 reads CATPGGWGLAGYTF. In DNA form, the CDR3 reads TGTGCCACCCCAGGCGGGTGGGGTTTGGCTGGCTACACCTTC.

The CDR3 DNA sequence: TGTGCCAGCACATTCGCGGCCGGGAGGGGCACCGGGGAGCTGTTTTTT. Translated: CASTFAAGRGTGELFF. V and J are TRBV6-6 and TRBJ2-2, with 8 bases lining up with TRBD2. The CDR3 totals 16 residues. Germline V gene data show CDR1 as MNHNY and CDR2 as SVGAGI (reference sequence). J gave up 4 bases and V 7 bases, and 11 bases lay outside the gene matches.

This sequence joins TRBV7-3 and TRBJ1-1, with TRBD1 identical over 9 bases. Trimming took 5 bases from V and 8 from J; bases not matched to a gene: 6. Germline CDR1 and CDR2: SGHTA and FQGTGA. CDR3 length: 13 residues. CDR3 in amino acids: CASSLQDRGEAFF. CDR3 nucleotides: TGTGCCAGCAGCCTTCAGGACAGGGGCGAAGCTTTCTTT. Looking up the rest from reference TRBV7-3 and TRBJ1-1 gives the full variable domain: GAGVSQTPSNKVTEKGKYVELRCDPISGHTALYWYRQSLGQGPEFLIYFQGTGAADDSGLPNDRFFAVRPEGSVSTLKIQRTERGDSAVYLCASSLQDRGEAFFGQGTRLTVV.

CDR3 amino acids: CASWGPNQPQHF. Written as DNA, the CDR3 is TGTGCCAGCTGGGGGCCCAATCAGCCCCAGCATTTT. V usage is TRBV28 and J usage is TRBJ1-5, with D possibly TRBD1 on 6 matching bases. V lost 8 bases and J 3 bases, leaving 8 bases between the germline ends. This CDR3 region has 12 residues. Germline CDR1 and CDR2: MDHEN and SYDVKM.

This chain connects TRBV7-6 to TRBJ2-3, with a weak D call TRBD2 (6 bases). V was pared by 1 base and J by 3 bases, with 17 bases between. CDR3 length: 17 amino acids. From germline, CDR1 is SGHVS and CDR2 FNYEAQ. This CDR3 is CASSLVKVGGRTDTQYF. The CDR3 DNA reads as TGTGCCAGCAGCTTAGTGAAGGTTGGGGGGAGGACAGATACGCAGTATTTT. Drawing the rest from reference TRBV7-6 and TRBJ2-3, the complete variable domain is GAGVSQSPRYKVTKRGQDVALRCDPISGHVSLYWYRQALGQGPEFLTYFNYEAQQDKSGLPNDRFSAERPEGSISTLTIQRTEQRDSAMYRCASSLVKVGGRTDTQYFGPGTRLTVL.

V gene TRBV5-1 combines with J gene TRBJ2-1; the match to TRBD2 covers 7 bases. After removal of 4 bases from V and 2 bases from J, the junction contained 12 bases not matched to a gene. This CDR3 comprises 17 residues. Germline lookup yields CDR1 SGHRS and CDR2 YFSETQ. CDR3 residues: CASSPGLESGAYNEQFF. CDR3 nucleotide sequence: TGCGCCAGCAGCCCAGGACTAGAGAGCGGAGCCTACAATGAGCAGTTCTTC. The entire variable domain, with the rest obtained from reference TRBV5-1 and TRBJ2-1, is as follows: KAGVTQTPRYLIKTRGQQVTLSCSPISGHRSVSWYQQTPGQGLQFLFEYFSETQRNKGNFPGRFSGRQFSNSRSEMNVSTLELGDSALYLCASSPGLESGAYNEQFFGPGTRLTVL.

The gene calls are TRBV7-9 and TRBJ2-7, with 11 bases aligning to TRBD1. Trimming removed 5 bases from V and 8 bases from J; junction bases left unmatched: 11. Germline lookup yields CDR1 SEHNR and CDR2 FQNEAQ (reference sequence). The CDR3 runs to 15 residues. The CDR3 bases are TGTGCCAGCAGCCCCCGGGACAGGGGGGATACGAAGCAGTACTTC. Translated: CASSPRDRGDTKQYF.

CDR3: CASSLGQSRYGYTF. DNA for the CDR3: TGTGCCAGCAGCTTAGGACAGTCCCGTTATGGCTACACCTTC. The chain is built from TRBV7-9 and TRBJ1-2; the D gene is possibly TRBD1 (5 bases). V was trimmed by 1 base and J by 5 bases, leaving 11 bases between them. In germline, CDR1 is SEHNR, CDR2 FQNEAQ (reference sequence). The CDR3 runs to 14 residues.

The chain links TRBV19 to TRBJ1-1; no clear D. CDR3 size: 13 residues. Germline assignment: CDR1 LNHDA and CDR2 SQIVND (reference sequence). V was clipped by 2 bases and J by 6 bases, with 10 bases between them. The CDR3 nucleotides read TGTGCCAGTAGTATACGAGCGGAGGCTGAAGCTTTCTTT. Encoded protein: CASSIRAEAEAFF.

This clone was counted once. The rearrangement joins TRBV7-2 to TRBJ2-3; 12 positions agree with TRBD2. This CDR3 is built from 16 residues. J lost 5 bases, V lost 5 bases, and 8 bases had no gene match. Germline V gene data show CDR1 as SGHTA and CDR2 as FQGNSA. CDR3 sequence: CASSPRLAGVVDTQYF. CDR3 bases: TGTGCCAGCAGCCCCCGACTAGCGGGAGTGGTAGATACGCAGTATTTT.

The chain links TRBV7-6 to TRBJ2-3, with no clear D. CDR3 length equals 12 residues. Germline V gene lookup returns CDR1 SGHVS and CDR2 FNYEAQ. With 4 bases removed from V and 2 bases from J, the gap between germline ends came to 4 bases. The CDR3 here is CASSSITDTQYF. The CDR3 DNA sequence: TGTGCCAGCAGCTCAATCACAGATACGCAGTATTTT.

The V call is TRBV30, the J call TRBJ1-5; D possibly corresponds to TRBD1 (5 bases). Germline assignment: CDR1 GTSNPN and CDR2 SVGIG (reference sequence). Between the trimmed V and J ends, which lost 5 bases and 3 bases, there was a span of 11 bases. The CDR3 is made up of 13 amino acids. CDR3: CAWGQGNNQPQHF. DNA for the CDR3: TGTGCCTGGGGGCAGGGTAACAATCAGCCCCAGCATTTT.

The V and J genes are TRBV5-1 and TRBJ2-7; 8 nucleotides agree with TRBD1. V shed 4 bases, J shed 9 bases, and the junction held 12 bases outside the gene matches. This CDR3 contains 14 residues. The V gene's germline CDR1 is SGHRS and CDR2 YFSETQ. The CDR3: CASSTDRGGLGQYF. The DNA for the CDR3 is TGCGCCAGCAGCACCGACAGGGGCGGACTCGGGCAGTACTTC.

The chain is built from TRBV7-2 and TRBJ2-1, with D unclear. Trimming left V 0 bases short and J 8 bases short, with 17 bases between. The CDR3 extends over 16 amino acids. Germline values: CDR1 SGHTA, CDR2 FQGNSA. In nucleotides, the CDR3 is TGTGCCAGCAGCTTAGCGCTGAGCGCGGCGGATGATGAGCAGTTCTTC. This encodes CASSLALSAADDEQFF.

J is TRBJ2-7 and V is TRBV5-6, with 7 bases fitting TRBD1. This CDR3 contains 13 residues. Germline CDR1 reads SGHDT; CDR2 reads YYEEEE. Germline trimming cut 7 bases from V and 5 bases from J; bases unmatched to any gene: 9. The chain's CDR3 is CASSSQGYHEQYF. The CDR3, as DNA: TGTGCCAGCTCATCACAGGGGTACCACGAGCAGTACTTC.

The CDR3: CASSPGQGRTEAFF. CDR3 nucleotides: TGTGCCAGCAGCCCAGGACAGGGAAGGACTGAAGCTTTCTTT. This chain joins TRBV7-8 and TRBJ1-1, with 8 bases fitting TRBD1. The CDR3 sequence is 14 residues long. V gave up 5 bases and J gave up 5 bases; unmatched junction bases: 7. Germline CDR1 is SGHVS and CDR2 is FQNEAQ.

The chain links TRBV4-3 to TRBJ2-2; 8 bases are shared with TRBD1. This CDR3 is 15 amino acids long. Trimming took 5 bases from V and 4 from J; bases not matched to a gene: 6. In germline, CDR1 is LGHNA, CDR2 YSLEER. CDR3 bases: TGCGCCAGCAGCGGCTGGACAGGGTCCACCGGGGAGCTGTTTTTT. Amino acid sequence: CASSGWTGSTGELFF.

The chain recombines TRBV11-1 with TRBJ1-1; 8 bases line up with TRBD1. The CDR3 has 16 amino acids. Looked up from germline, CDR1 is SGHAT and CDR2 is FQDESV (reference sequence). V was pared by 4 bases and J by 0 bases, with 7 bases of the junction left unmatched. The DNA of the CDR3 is TGTGCCAGCAGCTCCCTGGACAGGGCTGTGAACACTGAAGCTTTCTTT. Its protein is CASSSLDRAVNTEAFF.